This T cell receptor (beta chain) was identified in a study of radiotherapy plus CTLA-4 blockade in lung cancer. In the study overall: Overall, less than 20% of patients showed an objective response, while roughly 28% attained disease control.

Overall study findings and caveats: Peripheral blood showed expansion of tumor-derived TCR clones after radiotherapy and ipilimumab. Strongest reported response predictors: early blood clone changes and post-radiation interferon-beta.

To note about this clone: The antigen remains undetermined.

Assay used: immunoSEQ multiplex PCR; TCRdb lists only in-frame clones, some missing. This sample carries 70,000 to 90,000 clones, about 78% of them seen once, and the ten largest clones take 20% to 25%. The V gene's germline CDR1 is SNHLY and CDR2 FYNNEI. V dropped 2 bases and J dropped 7 bases, with 6 bases sitting between them. This CDR3 region has 11 residues. Chemo-refractory metastatic non-small-cell lung cancer patients received focal radiation with ipilimumab CTLA-4 blockade. The TCR sequence derives from a human donor with non-small cell lung cancer whose response to radiotherapy plus ipilimumab could not be evaluated. Some clones in this sample may be carry-over from other donors' samples. Sample: peripheral blood, taken from a patient treated with radiotherapy plus ipilimumab. V is TRBV2 and J is TRBJ2-7; D unclear. The CDR3 DNA follows: TGTGCCAGCAGTGAAATGCAGGAGCAGTACTTC. Protein: CASSEMQEQYF.